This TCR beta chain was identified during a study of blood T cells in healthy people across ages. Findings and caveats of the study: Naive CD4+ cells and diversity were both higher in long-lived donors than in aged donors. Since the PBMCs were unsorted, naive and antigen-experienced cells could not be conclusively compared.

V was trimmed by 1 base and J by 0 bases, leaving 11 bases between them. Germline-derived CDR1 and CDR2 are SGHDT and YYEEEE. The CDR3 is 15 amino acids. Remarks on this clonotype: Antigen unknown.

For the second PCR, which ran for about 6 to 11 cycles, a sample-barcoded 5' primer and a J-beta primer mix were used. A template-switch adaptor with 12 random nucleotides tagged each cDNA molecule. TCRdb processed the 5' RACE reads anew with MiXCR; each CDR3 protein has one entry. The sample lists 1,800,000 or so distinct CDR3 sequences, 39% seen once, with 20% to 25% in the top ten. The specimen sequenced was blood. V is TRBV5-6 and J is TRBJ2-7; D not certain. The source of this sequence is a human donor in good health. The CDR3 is CASSLWQLSSYEQYF. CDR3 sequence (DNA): TGTGCCAGCAGCTTGTGGCAGCTAAGCTCCTACGAGCAGTACTTC.